These T cell receptor beta chains were read from a single sample in a study of response to subunit inactivated influenza vaccine. TCRdb itself ran the RT-PCR reads through MiXCR, one entry per CDR3 protein. The sample has hundreds of thousands of distinct CDR3 sequences; approximately 11% are singletons. The source was PBMCs from blood, collected roughly 47 days after vaccination. The receptors were sampled from a man aged 50-59 years who received an inactivated influenza vaccine. Each CDR3 is given with its conserved first and last residue. The D gene is left open where the match is weak. Only some rows state a clone size, as once, few, many or a class for expanded clones.

TRBV29-1	TRBJ2-5	-	14	few	CSVDQGGGLKTQYF	TGCAGCGTTGATCAAGGAGGGGGCCTAAAGACCCAGTACTTC
TRBV6-1	TRBJ2-1	-	17	few	CASSETPPRTSFHEQFF	TGTGCCAGCAGTGAAACTCCCCCTAGAACTTCTTTCCATGAGCAGTTCTTC
TRBV5-1	TRBJ2-7	TRBD2	16	many	CASSLRLGLPADEQYF	TGCGCCAGCAGCTTGCGTTTGGGACTACCCGCCGACGAGCAGTACTTC
TRBV7-6	TRBJ1-5	TRBD1	17	-	CASSLGARTGSNQPQHF	TGTGCCAGCAGCTTAGGAGCGAGGACAGGGAGCAATCAGCCCCAGCATTTT
TRBV12-3/TRBV12-4	TRBJ2-1	TRBD2	16	-	CASSLETSRVRDEQFF	TGTGCCAGCAGTCTGGAGACTAGCCGGGTGCGGGATGAGCAGTTCTTC
TRBV7-2	TRBJ1-1	-	11	few	CASSRLNEAFF	TGTGCCAGCAGCCGTCTGAATGAAGCTTTCTTT
TRBV7-9	TRBJ2-7	-	14	-	CASSRWTLNYEQYF	TGTGCCAGCAGCCGATGGACTCTGAACTACGAGCAGTACTTC
TRBV12-3/TRBV12-4	TRBJ2-5	TRBD1	15	few	CASSRTQGDQETQYF	TGTGCCAGCAGTCGAACCCAGGGGGACCAAGAGACCCAGTACTTC
TRBV5-6	TRBJ2-1	-	18	-	CASSGGVGGAISYNEQFF	TGTGCCAGCAGCGGTGGGGTGGGGGGGGCGATCTCCTACAATGAGCAGTTCTTC
TRBV20-1	TRBJ2-3	-	14	many	CSASQASSTDTQYF	TGCAGTGCTAGCCAGGCATCTAGCACAGATACGCAGTATTTT
TRBV7-2	TRBJ1-3	-	13	-	CASTWRSGNTIYF	TGTGCCAGCACCTGGCGATCTGGAAACACCATATATTTT
TRBV20-1	TRBJ2-7	TRBD1	14	few	CSARAGTGGGEQYF	TGCAGTGCTAGGGCCGGGACAGGGGGTGGCGAGCAGTACTTC
TRBV20-1	TRBJ2-3	-	12	many	CSARGLVDTQYF	TGCAGTGCTAGAGGACTAGTAGATACGCAGTATTTT
TRBV6-2/TRBV6-3	TRBJ2-1	-	11	-	CASSAVNEQFF	TGTGCCAGCAGCGCGGTTAATGAGCAGTTCTTC
TRBV28	TRBJ2-7	TRBD2	15	-	CASTPPGRPYNEQYF	TGTGCCAGCACTCCCCCCGGGAGGCCCTACAATGAGCAGTACTTC
TRBV5-1	TRBJ2-5	-	15	many	CASSLVLAGGETQYF	TGCGCCAGCAGCTTGGTTTTAGCAGGTGGAGAGACCCAGTACTTC
TRBV7-9	TRBJ2-5	TRBD2	15	-	CASSLNPGLQETQYF	TGTGCCAGCAGCTTAAACCCGGGACTACAAGAGACCCAGTACTTC
TRBV4-2	TRBJ2-1	-	16	few	CASSQDLGNSYNEQFF	TGTGCCAGCAGCCAAGATCTGGGCAATTCCTACAATGAGCAGTTCTTC
TRBV7-9	TRBJ1-1	TRBD1	11	few	CASSTGESAFF	TGTGCCAGCAGTACAGGGGAGTCAGCTTTCTTT
TRBV6-2/TRBV6-3	TRBJ1-4	-	15	-	CASSYRDTTDGKLFF	TGTGCCAGCAGTTACCGGGACACGACGGACGGAAAACTGTTTTTT
TRBV4-3	TRBJ1-2	TRBD1	15	few	CASSQDEGGADGYTF	TGCGCCAGCAGCCAAGATGAAGGGGGCGCCGATGGCTACACCTTC
TRBV7-6	TRBJ2-1	TRBD2	20	many	CASSLWETSGLTSLRNEQFF	TGTGCCAGCAGCTTATGGGAGACTAGCGGACTAACCTCACTACGCAATGAGCAGTTCTTC
TRBV7-8	TRBJ2-2	-	15	few	CASSTLGRTTGELFF	TGTGCCAGCAGTACCCTGGGGCGTACCACCGGGGAGCTGTTTTTT
TRBV24-1	TRBJ2-3	-	15	few	CATSDTFGPTDTQYF	TGTGCCACCAGTGACACGTTCGGACCCACAGATACGCAGTATTTT
TRBV6-2/TRBV6-3	TRBJ2-2	-	15	few	CASSYSPPSTGELFF	TGTGCCAGCAGTTACTCTCCACCGTCCACCGGGGAGCTGTTTTTT
TRBV6-2/TRBV6-3	TRBJ2-7	TRBD1	16	-	CASSRDRKRSTYEQYF	TGTGCCAGCAGTCGGGACAGGAAAAGGTCCACATACGAGCAGTACTTC
TRBV20-1	TRBJ2-1	-	12	few	CSAREWAHEQFF	TGCAGTGCTAGAGAATGGGCCCATGAGCAGTTCTTC
TRBV6-5	TRBJ2-3	-	17	-	CASSYILGHRGTDTQYF	TGTGCCAGCAGTTACATTCTCGGACACCGGGGCACAGATACGCAGTATTTT
TRBV6-1	TRBJ2-6	-	15	few	CASSVQGAGANVLTF	TGTGCCAGCAGTGTCCAAGGAGCCGGGGCCAACGTCCTGACTTTC
TRBV12-3/TRBV12-4	TRBJ2-7	-	13	many	CASSLRASYEQYF	TGTGCCAGCAGTTTGAGGGCCTCCTACGAGCAGTACTTC
TRBV7-3	TRBJ2-3	-	15	-	CASSRTGVITDTQYF	TGTGCCAGCAGCCGAACCGGGGTGATAACAGATACGCAGTATTTT
TRBV29-1	TRBJ2-1	TRBD1	12	-	CSVRQGAKEQFF	TGCAGCGTCCGACAGGGGGCTAAAGAGCAGTTCTTC
TRBV20-1	TRBJ2-4	-	16	-	CSAPGPLVALKNIQYF	TGCAGTGCACCAGGACCATTGGTGGCCCTCAAAAACATTCAGTACTTC
TRBV28	TRBJ2-5	-	14	few	CASVQVGGGETQYF	TGTGCCAGCGTTCAAGTGGGGGGTGGGGAGACCCAGTACTTC
TRBV7-3	TRBJ2-1	TRBD2	16	few	CASSLWGTSVINEQFF	TGTGCCAGCAGCTTATGGGGGACTAGCGTTATCAATGAGCAGTTCTTC